This T cell receptor (beta chain) was sequenced during a study of T cell repertoires in cytomegalovirus infection. Study as a whole: Evidence of both CMV infection and a matching HLA type came from public TCR beta signatures.

A single record per CDR3 protein comes from TCRdb applying MiXCR to the reads. The table has more than 150,000 distinct CDR3 sequences, about 21% seen once; the top ten hold less than 3%. The CDR3 totals 14 residues. V shed 2 bases and J shed 5 bases, with 12 bases lying between them. CDR1 and CDR2 from the germline V gene are MNHEY and SVGAGI. The receptor was derived from a human donor in good health (CMV status not recorded). Some clones in this sample may be carry-over from other donors' samples. This chain links TRBV6-5 with TRBJ1-2; D might be TRBD1 (5 bases). What was sequenced was PBMCs. DNA for the CDR3: TGTGCCAGCAGTTACGGGGGACCCTTTTATGGCTACACCTTC. Translated: CASSYGGPFYGYTF.